This TCR beta chain was captured in a study of blood T cells in healthy people across ages. Study-wide findings and caveats: Unsorted PBMCs blocked a conclusive comparison of naive and antigen-experienced cells.

This clonotype appeared a few times. Its specificity is not known. It was with a sample-barcoded 5' primer and a J-beta primer mix that a second PCR of roughly 7 to 12 cycles was run. TCRdb used MiXCR to reprocess the 5' RACE reads, holding one entry per CDR3 protein. Of about 1 million distinct CDR3 sequences in the sample, 45% were seen once. The CDR3 sequence is 18 residues long. V gave up 5 bases and J gave up 2 bases; unmatched junction bases: 12. Per the germline V gene, CDR1 is SGHAT and CDR2 is FQNNGV. The donors, healthy Caucasians from Russia, were aged about 6 to 100. The chain links TRBV11-2 to TRBJ2-1; 10 nucleotides agree with TRBD2. The clonotype originates from a woman aged 60-75 years in good health. The sample was blood. CDR3 coding DNA: TGTGCCAGCAGCCCACATCGGCTAGCGGGAGTCCCCTACAATGAGCAGTTCTTC. Its protein is CASSPHRLAGVPYNEQFF.